The 12 T cell receptor beta chains given below trace back to one sample, sequenced in a study of long-term antiretroviral therapy in people with HIV. The authors ran the immunoSEQ assay, v3.0, at survey level. Sequencing used immunoSEQ multiplex PCR; TCRdb keeps in-frame clones, though not all of them. The profile covers more than 25,000 clones, with approximately 89% appearing a single time and roughly 4% taken by the ten largest. The sequencing here drew on unsorted PBMCs, taken 3.1 years after starting antiretroviral therapy. These receptors came from a man between 18 and 29 years old with HIV.

The rearrangement joins TRBV11-1 to TRBJ1-2; D call uncertain. Trimming took 4 bases from V and 3 from J, leaving 3 bases between them. Germline V lookup: CDR1 SGHAT, CDR2 FQDESV (reference sequence). The CDR3 contains 11 residues. The CDR3 spells CASSSDYGYTF. The CDR3 DNA follows: TGTGCCAGCAGCTCTGACTATGGCTACACCTTC.

The chain carries TRBV5-6 and TRBJ2-7, with 9 bases fitting TRBD1. V dropped 6 bases and J dropped 2; count of bases not matched to a gene: 3. Germline CDR1 SGHDT, CDR2 YYEEEE. The CDR3 consists of 13 residues. CDR3 loop: CASKYRGPYEQYF. The CDR3 region has the DNA TGTGCCAGCAAATACAGGGGGCCCTACGAGCAGTACTTC. Drawing the rest from reference TRBV5-6 and TRBJ2-7, the complete variable domain is DAGVTQSPTHLIKTRGQQVTLRCSPKSGHDTVSWYQQALGQGPQFIFQYYEEEERQRGNFPDRFSGHQFPNYSSELNVNALLLGDSALYLCASKYRGPYEQYFGPGTRLTVT.

The J gene is TRBJ1-1, the V gene TRBV18, with D unresolved. Looked up from germline, CDR1 is KGHSH and CDR2 is LQKENI. The CDR3 totals 12 residues. Trimming left V 2 bases short and J 3 bases short, with 4 bases between. The CDR3 sequence is CASSPGDTEAFF. The CDR3 nucleotides are TGTGCCAGCTCACCAGGGGACACTGAAGCTTTCTTT.

The V gene is TRBV19, the J gene TRBJ2-7, with TRBD1 matching over 7 bases. Germline assignment: CDR1 LNHDA and CDR2 SQIVND (reference sequence). The V and J ends lost 10 bases and 0 bases, in that order; junction bases with no gene match: 6. There are 13 residues in the CDR3. For the CDR3, the DNA is TGTGCCACTCAGGGGGACCTCTCCTACGAGCAGTACTTC. Its protein is CATQGDLSYEQYF.

This clone was observed a single time. The chain employs TRBV5-5 and TRBJ2-1; D possibly corresponds to TRBD2 (6 bases). This CDR3 spans 15 amino acids. Germline CDR1 and CDR2: SGHKS and YYEKEE (reference sequence). Trimming took 5 bases from V and 2 from J, leaving 14 bases between them. The CDR3 bases are TGTGCCAGCAGTTTGATACTAGCTCCCTACAATGAGCAGTTCTTC. Protein sequence: CASSLILAPYNEQFF.

This clone has just one count. V is TRBV11-2 and J is TRBJ2-1, with 7 bases aligning to TRBD1. Trimming at V came to 5 bases and at J to 6 bases, leaving 16 bases not matched to a gene. The CDR3 totals 17 residues. Germline V gene data show CDR1 as SGHAT and CDR2 as FQNNGV. The CDR3 loop reads CASSTRARRGFGNEQFF. The CDR3 DNA reads TGTGCCAGCAGCACTCGAGCCCGCAGGGGGTTCGGCAATGAGCAGTTCTTC.

The chain combines TRBV9 with TRBJ2-1; D possibly corresponds to TRBD2 (6 bases). The CDR3 totals 17 residues. Germline V CDR1 and CDR2: SGDLS, YYNGEE. The ends were cut back, 6 bases at V and 9 bases at J, with 28 bases in the middle. This CDR3 is CASTSTSEGLAAGEQFF. In nucleotides, the CDR3 is TGTGCCAGCACCAGTACTTCTGAGGGTTTAGCGGCGGGTGAGCAGTTCTTC.

The chain recombines TRBV12-5 with TRBJ1-5; TRBD1 is a possible D gene (6 bases). Trimming cost V 3 bases and J 5 bases, with 20 bases left between them. Germline-derived CDR1 and CDR2 are LGHNT and FRNRAP. This CDR3 has 17 amino acids. The CDR3 bases are TGTGCTAGTGGTTTCCTAATAAAGACAGGATTCGATCAGCCCCAGCATTTT. Translated, it gives CASGFLIKTGFDQPQHF.

This clone was counted a few times. This sequence joins TRBV2 and TRBJ2-7; maybe TRBD2 (6 bases). V was clipped by 7 bases and J by 2 bases, with 12 bases between them. The CDR3 loop spans 13 amino acids. From germline, CDR1 is SNHLY and CDR2 FYNNEI. CDR3 amino acids: CASNRDSTYEQYF. The CDR3 DNA reads TGTGCCAGCAACCGGGACTCGACCTACGAGCAGTACTTC. The full variable domain, its missing parts supplied by reference TRBV2 and TRBJ2-7, is EPEVTQTPSHQVTQMGQEVILRCVPISNHLYFYWYRQILGQKVEFLVSFYNNEISEKSEIFDDQFSVERPDGSNFTLKIRSTKLEDSAMYFCASNRDSTYEQYFGPGTRLTVT.

The chain links TRBV6-5 to TRBJ2-1, with 7 bases aligning to TRBD1. This CDR3 comprises 15 residues. V was pared by 2 bases and J by 2 bases, with 3 bases of the junction left unmatched. Germline CDR1 MNHEY, CDR2 SVGAGI. The CDR3: CASSYGQEAYNEQFF. As DNA, the CDR3 is TGTGCCAGCAGTTACGGACAGGAGGCCTACAATGAGCAGTTCTTC.

The V gene is TRBV6-1, the J gene TRBJ2-7; D is undetermined. This CDR3 comprises 10 residues. V was trimmed by 8 bases and J by 7 bases, leaving 9 bases between them. Looked up from germline, CDR1 is MNHNS and CDR2 is SASEGT. Here the CDR3 DNA reads TGTGCCAGCCTTTACGTAGAGCAGTACTTC. This translates into CASLYVEQYF.

V is TRBV2 and J is TRBJ2-1; possible D gene TRBD1, 6 bases. V was clipped by 3 bases and J by 5 bases, with 11 bases between them. The CDR3 runs 14 residues. Germline CDR1 reads SNHLY; CDR2 reads FYNNEI. The CDR3, as DNA: TGTGCCAGCAGTGATCAGGGGATGAACAATGAGCAGTTCTTC. Encoded protein: CASSDQGMNNEQFF.